The following is a T cell receptor beta chain sequence with its context. Sequence at one end of the junction differs from germline and may be a read error. This record comes from a study of T cells in Graves' hyperthyroidism and ophthalmopathy. A sample of blood taken at first hyperthyroidism diagnosis preceded any ophthalmopathy symptoms. The CDR3 has 19 amino acids. Amplification targeted TCR beta CDR3 regions from RNA transcripts. The TCR CDR3 was amplified in a first-round RT-PCR using the HTBI primer set. TCRdb reprocessed the multiplex PCR reads via MiXCR and lists one record per CDR3 protein. The data contain 300,000 to 450,000 distinct CDR3 sequences, 17% of them seen just once; the ten biggest clones take up 34%.

Sequencing used blood. The gene calls are TRBV12-3 or TRBV12-4 and TRBJ2-6; TRBD1 might be the D (5 bases). The origin of this receptor is a woman aged 25 to 39 with Graves' hyperthyroidism that later progressed to Graves' ophthalmopathy. In DNA form, the CDR3 reads TGTGCCAGCAGTTTAGAGTGGGGCCGGTGGAATACTGGGGCCAACGTCCTGATTTTC. Translating gives CASSLEWGRWNTGANVLIF.